This T cell receptor beta chain was sequenced in a study of T cells after yellow fever vaccination. Broader study findings: Within FACS-sorted repertoires, abundant clonotypes contaminating from the bulk population could be present. Though it reached lower strength, the secondary response hit its peak faster, day 5 versus 15.

Unmatched junction bases numbered 8, after V lost 6 bases and J lost 0 bases. The CDR3 loop spans 15 amino acids. Per germline, CDR1 SQVTM and CDR2 ANQGSEA. This clonotype was seen only a few times. Antigen: not known. MiXCR was run by TCRdb on the 5' RACE reads, yielding one entry per CDR3 protein. This table holds roughly 500,000 distinct CDR3 sequences, 15% to 20% found once. The clonotype originates from a man aged 25 to 45 who received the YFV17D yellow fever vaccine. The sample consisted of PBMCs, taken 15 days after the yellow fever booster vaccination. V is TRBV29-1 and J is TRBJ2-1; TRBD2 matches at 7 bases. The CDR3 is CSVDWGGSSYNEQFF. CDR3 nucleotide sequence: TGCAGCGTCGACTGGGGGGGGAGCTCCTACAATGAGCAGTTCTTC.